This T cell receptor beta chain was obtained from a study of identical twins. In the case of this clonotype: The antigen is undetermined.

This CDR3 contains 15 residues. Trimming at V came to 3 bases and at J to 1 base, leaving 3 bases not matched to a gene. TCRdb analysed the 5' RACE reads with MiXCR anew, one entry per CDR3 protein. The table lists about 790,000 distinct CDR3 sequences, roughly 18% of them singletons. Study findings and constraints: In cord blood, abundant beta clonotypes had fewer insertions; memory showed no trend.

The same data also went into a second study, on T cells expressing NK-cell markers. From that paper: Specificity for HCMV among expanded NKG2C+ T cell clones was not established.

This clonotype originated in a young woman in good health. Sequencing was carried out using PBMCs. This sequence joins TRBV12-3 or TRBV12-4 and TRBJ1-2, with 9 bases matching TRBD1. CDR3 sequence (DNA): TGTGCCAGCAGTTTTCACAGGGGGCTTAACTATGGCTACACCTTC. It yields the protein CASSFHRGLNYGYTF.